The 29 T cell receptor beta chains below come from one sample, sequenced in a study of blood T cell repertoires in COVID-19 (TCRdb year 2020). Library prep was done by the immunoSEQ multiplex PCR assay. This immuneACCESS table, as held by TCRdb, lists in-frame sequences with V and J called but not all clones. Of the missing ones, under half trace to an unresolved V gene in checked studies; the others have no known cause. Across this sample there are 160,000 or so clones, with roughly 87% seen only once. The biggest ten clones account for 0.95% to 1.5% of the sample. The sequenced sample was PBMCs or T cells enriched from blood (not recorded which). Receptors were obtained from a human donor with acute COVID-19. The donor label of this sample is uncertain.

V usage is TRBV3-1 (or the pseudogene TRBV3-2) and J usage is TRBJ1-1, with 8 bases aligning to TRBD1. This CDR3 is built from 14 residues. CDR1 and CDR2 from the germline V gene are LGHDT and YNNKEL (reference sequence). V dropped 1 base and J dropped 3; count of bases not matched to a gene: 1. Here the CDR3 reads CASSQGRGHTEAFF. The CDR3 nucleotides are TGTGCCAGCAGCCAAGGCAGGGGGCACACTGAAGCTTTCTTT.

This chain joins TRBV5-4 and TRBJ2-5, with TRBD2 identical over 8 bases. The ends lost 4 bases at V and 4 bases at J; junction bases unmatched: 9. CDR3 size: 15 residues. Germline assignment: CDR1 SGHNT and CDR2 YYREEE (reference sequence). CDR3 nucleotide sequence: TGTGCCAGCAGCCCGGGACTAGAGGATAGAGAGACCCAGTACTTC. Amino acid sequence: CASSPGLEDRETQYF.

CDR3 loop: CASSPVMRWTDTQYF. Here the CDR3 DNA reads TGCGCCAGCAGCCCGGTGATGCGATGGACAGATACGCAGTATTTT. This chain connects TRBV5-1 to TRBJ2-3; no clear D. There are 15 residues in the CDR3. V lost 4 bases to trimming and J lost 3 bases, with 15 bases between them. Germline V gene sequence: CDR1 SGHRS, CDR2 YFSETQ. Based on the CDR3 plus reference TRBV5-1 and TRBJ2-3, the full variable domain is KAGVTQTPRYLIKTRGQQVTLSCSPISGHRSVSWYQQTPGQGLQFLFEYFSETQRNKGNFPGRFSGRQFSNSRSEMNVSTLELGDSALYLCASSPVMRWTDTQYFGPGTRLTVL.

The chain is built from TRBV29-1 and TRBJ1-1; the D is unclear. This CDR3 contains 11 residues. CDR1 is SQVTM, CDR2 ANQGSEA, per germline. V gave up 4 bases and J gave up 2 bases, with 5 bases separating them. The DNA for the CDR3 is TGCAGCGTTGTGAGCAACACTGAAGCTTTCTTT. It specifies CSVVSNTEAFF.

This chain joins TRBV9 and TRBJ1-2, with TRBD1 as a possible D gene (6 bases). Trimming left V 0 bases short and J 4 bases short, with 16 bases between. CDR1 is SGDLS and CDR2 is YYNGEE in the germline V gene. The CDR3 contains 16 residues. CDR3: CASSVGPPGAPYGYTF. CDR3 nucleotides: TGTGCCAGCAGCGTAGGCCCTCCAGGGGCCCCCTATGGCTACACCTTC. Filled out from reference TRBV9 and TRBJ1-2, the complete variable domain reads DSGVTQTPKHLITATGQRVTLRCSPRSGDLSVYWYQQSLDQGLQFLIQYYNGEERAKGNILERFSAQQFPDLHSELNLSSLELGDSALYFCASSVGPPGAPYGYTFGSGTRLTVV.

The V and J genes are TRBV30 and TRBJ2-7, with 12 bases lining up with TRBD1. CDR3 length: 14 residues. Germline V gives CDR1 GTSNPN, CDR2 SVGIG (reference sequence). Trimming took 3 bases from V and 6 from J; bases not matched to a gene: 6. The CDR3 is CAWRGDRGRREQYF. The CDR3 region has the DNA TGTGCCTGGAGAGGGGACAGGGGGCGTCGCGAGCAGTACTTC. Combining the CDR3 with reference TRBV30 and TRBJ2-7 gives the whole variable domain SQTIHQWPATLVQPVGSPLSLECTVEGTSNPNLYWYRQAAGRGLQLLFYSVGIGQISSEVPQNLSASRPQDRQFILSSKKLLLSDSGFYLCAWRGDRGRREQYFGPGTRLTVT.

The chain recombines TRBV13 with TRBJ2-5; D is ambiguous. Germline values: CDR1 PRHDT, CDR2 FYEKMQ (reference sequence). V was trimmed by 5 bases and J by 5 bases, leaving 18 bases between them. The CDR3 consists of 15 residues. This CDR3 is CASSATHWARETQYF. In DNA, the CDR3 is TGTGCCAGCAGCGCCACGCACTGGGCCCGGGAGACCCAGTACTTC.

The chain employs TRBV5-4 and TRBJ2-4, with 8 bases fitting TRBD2. Germline V gene lookup returns CDR1 SGHNT and CDR2 YYREEE (reference sequence). Losses at the gene ends were 3 bases for V and 8 bases for J; bases not matched to a gene: 4. There are 13 residues in the CDR3. The CDR3 spells CASSSRGGHIQYF. The CDR3 DNA follows: TGTGCCAGCAGCTCCCGGGGGGGCCACATTCAGTACTTC. The full variable domain, completed using reference TRBV5-4 and TRBJ2-4, is ETGVTQSPTHLIKTRGQQVTLRCSSQSGHNTVSWYQQALGQGPQFIFQYYREEENGRGNFPPRFSGLQFPNYSSELNVNALELDDSALYLCASSSRGGHIQYFGAGTRLSVL.

V is TRBV5-1 and J is TRBJ2-2, with D uncertain. The germline CDR1 and CDR2 sequences are SGHRS and YFSETQ. The V gene lost 4 bases and the J gene lost 5 bases, with 9 bases spanning the gap. This CDR3 spans 13 amino acids. CDR3 in DNA: TGCGCCAGCAGCCCCGCTGCGACCGGGGAGCTGTTTTTT. Protein product: CASSPAATGELFF.

V is TRBV5-4 and J is TRBJ1-1, with D unresolved. V lost 5 bases and J 3 bases, leaving 23 bases between the germline ends. This CDR3 contains 17 residues. Germline V gene data show CDR1 as SGHNT and CDR2 as YYREEE (reference sequence). The DNA for the CDR3 is TGTGCCAGCAGTGCTACTGGGAGAGGTCTAGGAGACACTGAAGCTTTCTTT. This sequence encodes CASSATGRGLGDTEAFF.

This clone was observed once. This chain joins TRBV18 and TRBJ2-7; 8 bases fit TRBD1. Germline CDR1 reads KGHSH; CDR2 reads LQKENI. V lost 2 bases, J lost 7 bases, and 4 bases stayed unmatched. The CDR3 totals 13 residues. The CDR3 loop reads CASSPWTGNEQYF. In DNA form, the CDR3 reads TGTGCCAGCTCACCATGGACAGGGAATGAGCAGTACTTC.

As to this clone: Additional DNA sequences in this sample encode the identical CDR3. In DNA form, the CDR3 reads TGTGCCACCAGCAGGGGGGGCTCCTACGAGCAGTACTTC. Translation gives CATSRGGSYEQYF. J is TRBJ2-7 and V is TRBV15; D possibly corresponds to TRBD2 (6 bases). V lost 3 bases and J 0 bases, leaving 6 bases between the germline ends. This CDR3 is 13 amino acids long. CDR1 and CDR2 from the germline V gene are LNHNV and YYDKDF (reference sequence).

The CDR3 protein is CASSQDRAQPQHF. CDR3 bases: TGTGCCAGTAGTCAGGACAGGGCCCAGCCCCAGCATTTT. This rearrangement joins TRBV19 to TRBJ1-5; 8 nucleotides match TRBD1. The germline CDR1 and CDR2 sequences are LNHDA and SQIVND (reference sequence). The V and J ends lost 5 bases and 7 bases, in that order; junction bases with no gene match: 4. The CDR3 is made up of 13 amino acids.

V usage is TRBV7-3 and J usage is TRBJ2-3; TRBD2 agrees at 10 bases. Germline assignment: CDR1 SGHTA and CDR2 FQGTGA. Trimming took 5 bases from V and 2 from J; bases not matched to a gene: 4. The CDR3 spans 15 residues. The CDR3 coding sequence is TGTGCCAGCAGCCCGACTAGCGGGTTCACAGATACGCAGTATTTT. Protein: CASSPTSGFTDTQYF.

The CDR3 nucleotides are TGTGCCAGCAGCTTGGAGGGGAAGAACTATGGCTACACCTTC. It specifies CASSLEGKNYGYTF. The chain links TRBV9 to TRBJ1-2, with a weak D call TRBD1 (5 bases). The CDR3 contains 14 residues. V was shortened by 4 bases and J by 2 bases, with 12 bases between the two germline ends. Germline V CDR1 and CDR2: SGDLS, YYNGEE.

The V gene is TRBV7-9, the J gene TRBJ2-7, with 8 bases identical to TRBD2. The trim removed 6 bases at V and 3 bases at J, leaving 16 bases unmatched. This CDR3 comprises 17 residues. The germline V gene has CDR1 SEHNR and CDR2 FQNEAQ (reference sequence). The CDR3 is CASSRELELAGLYEQYF. The CDR3, as DNA: TGTGCCAGCAGTAGAGAATTGGAGCTAGCGGGCCTCTACGAGCAGTACTTC.

Only one count was recorded for this clone. The chain is built from TRBV4-1 and TRBJ1-2, with 8 bases aligning to TRBD1. Losses at the gene ends were 2 bases for V and 2 bases for J; bases not matched to a gene: 7. From germline, CDR1 is MGHRA and CDR2 YSYEKL. The CDR3 spans 16 residues. The CDR3 DNA follows: TGCGCCAGCAGCCAACTCGGACAGGGACCGAACTATGGCTACACCTTC. Translating it yields CASSQLGQGPNYGYTF.

This sequence joins TRBV5-4 and TRBJ2-6; no clear D gene. Germline V gene lookup returns CDR1 SGHNT and CDR2 YYREEE (reference sequence). This CDR3 comprises 15 residues. V lost 4 bases to trimming and J lost 0 bases, with 8 bases between them. The CDR3 region has the DNA TGTGCCAGCAGCACTGGTAGCTCTGGGGCCAACGTCCTGACTTTC. Translating it yields CASSTGSSGANVLTF. Supplemented by reference TRBV5-4 and TRBJ2-6, the full variable domain reads ETGVTQSPTHLIKTRGQQVTLRCSSQSGHNTVSWYQQALGQGPQFIFQYYREEENGRGNFPPRFSGLQFPNYSSELNVNALELDDSALYLCASSTGSSGANVLTFGAGSRLTVL.

The chain combines TRBV6-4 with TRBJ2-7; 8 bases fit TRBD2. Per the germline V gene, CDR1 is MRHNA and CDR2 is SNTAGT. V was clipped by 6 bases and J by 2 bases; unmatched bases: 6. This CDR3 has 14 amino acids. CDR3 sequence: CASRVAGRAYEQYF. DNA for the CDR3: TGTGCCAGCAGGGTAGCGGGGCGAGCCTACGAGCAGTACTTC.

The genes are TRBV4-1 and TRBJ2-4, with 10 bases identical to TRBD2. This CDR3 has 15 amino acids. The V segment lost 4 bases and the J segment 5 bases; nucleotides outside the gene matches: 5. In germline, CDR1 is MGHRA, CDR2 YSYEKL. The CDR3 sequence: CASSRLGLAENIQYF. The CDR3 nucleotides are TGCGCCAGCAGCCGCCTTGGACTAGCGGAAAACATTCAGTACTTC.

This clone appeared once. CDR3 in amino acids: CASSILVTDTGELFF. Written as DNA, the CDR3 is TGTGCCAGTAGTATTCTGGTGACAGACACCGGGGAGCTGTTTTTT. The chain recombines TRBV19 with TRBJ2-2, with D possibly being TRBD1 (5 bases). Trimming left V 3 bases short and J 3 bases short, with 11 bases between. Germline V CDR1 and CDR2: LNHDA, SQIVND (reference sequence). This CDR3 contains 15 residues.

The V call is TRBV3-1 (or the pseudogene TRBV3-2), the J call TRBJ2-5; unclear D gene. Germline CDR1 is LGHDT and CDR2 is YNNKEL (reference sequence). The V end was cut by 1 base, the J end by 5 bases, with 11 bases between. This CDR3 has 14 residues. The CDR3 reads CASSQVPLLETQYF. The CDR3 DNA is TGTGCCAGCAGCCAAGTCCCCCTCCTTGAGACCCAGTACTTC.

The chain employs TRBV29-1 and TRBJ1-4; a possible D gene is TRBD1 (5 bases). This CDR3 comprises 14 residues. V was pared by 6 bases and J by 0 bases, with 11 bases between. From germline, CDR1 is SQVTM and CDR2 ANQGSEA. The CDR3 spells CSVGHTATNEKLFF. The CDR3 DNA reads as TGCAGCGTGGGGCACACTGCAACTAATGAAAAACTGTTTTTT.

The rearrangement uses TRBV21-1 and TRBJ2-4; the D call TRBD1 from the table was never checked on the DNA. TRBV21-1 is described as a pseudogene. The CDR3 sequence is 10 residues long. The CDR3 bases are TGTGCCGTTTCCCAGGGGGGACAGTACTTC. Translating gives CAVSQGGQYF.

The chain uses TRBV5-1 and TRBJ2-1; perhaps TRBD1 as D (5 bases). V gave up 2 bases and J gave up 3 bases, with 9 bases separating them. The CDR3 has 14 residues. Germline loops: CDR1 SGHRS, CDR2 YFSETQ. The CDR3 coding sequence is TGCGCCAGCAGCTTTCGAGACAGCTACAATGAGCAGTTCTTC. It encodes CASSFRDSYNEQFF.

The V and J genes are TRBV6-5 and TRBJ1-2; D may be TRBD1 (6 bases). Germline-derived CDR1 and CDR2 are MNHEY and SVGAGI. The germline V and J ends were trimmed by 5 bases and 3 bases, with 16 bases remaining between them. The CDR3 has 15 amino acids. CDR3 bases: TGTGCCAGCAGTCCCAGGGGAGTGATTGACTATGGCTACACCTTC. This codes for CASSPRGVIDYGYTF.

This clone turned up a few times. This rearrangement joins TRBV10-2 to TRBJ1-1, with a tentative D call TRBD1 (6 bases). Per germline, CDR1 WSHSY and CDR2 SAAADI. V was clipped by 6 bases and J by 4 bases, with 12 bases between them. The CDR3 length is 13 residues. The CDR3 DNA sequence: TGCGCCAGCAGATACAGGGCAGGCACTGAAGCTTTCTTT. This encodes CASRYRAGTEAFF.

This chain links TRBV5-4 with TRBJ1-4; 9 nucleotides line up with TRBD1. The V segment lost 0 bases and the J segment 8 bases; nucleotides outside the gene matches: 8. The CDR3 is 16 residues long. Germline lookup yields CDR1 SGHNT and CDR2 YYREEE (reference sequence). CDR3 DNA: TGTGCCAGCAGCTTGGGGACACAGGGGGCGCGCGAAAAACTGTTTTTT. Translation gives CASSLGTQGAREKLFF.

This clone occurred a few times. The chain is built from TRBV5-5 and TRBJ1-3; D possibly corresponds to TRBD1 (5 bases). CDR3 size: 15 residues. V was shortened by 5 bases and J by 0 bases, with 12 bases between the two germline ends. The germline V gene encodes CDR1 SGHKS and CDR2 YYEKEE (reference sequence). CDR3 DNA: TGTGCCAGCAGGGCGGGACCTAACTCTGGAAACACCATATATTTT. This gives the protein CASRAGPNSGNTIYF. The entire variable domain, with the rest obtained from reference TRBV5-5 and TRBJ1-3, is as follows: DAGVTQSPTHLIKTRGQQVTLRCSPISGHKSVSWYQQVLGQGPQFIFQYYEKEERGRGNFPDRFSARQFPNYSSELNVNALLLGDSALYLCASRAGPNSGNTIYFGEGSWLTVV.